Below are 31 T cell receptor beta chains sequenced from a single sample in a study of chemoradiotherapy in HPV16-positive cancers. Only in-frame clones appear in the TCRdb table, and some are missing; sequencing was by immunoSEQ multiplex PCR. The sample shows approximately 330 clones, roughly nine tenths of them seen only once. The sequences come from tumor tissue, collected from a patient who underwent chemoradiotherapy. Source of these receptors: a human donor with HPV-associated anogenital cancer.

V usage is TRBV6-5 and J usage is TRBJ2-3; D may be TRBD1 or TRBD2 (5 bases each). The CDR3 spans 14 residues. Germline V lookup: CDR1 MNHEY, CDR2 SVGAGI. V was clipped by 5 bases and J by 2 bases, with 11 bases between them. CDR3 protein: CASSPRDVTDTQYF. In DNA form, the CDR3 reads TGTGCCAGCAGTCCTCGGGACGTCACAGATACGCAGTATTTT.

The rearrangement uses TRBV30 and TRBJ1-2, with D possibly being TRBD1 (6 bases). The V and J ends lost 4 bases and 7 bases respectively, with 28 bases between them. The germline V gene has CDR1 GTSNPN and CDR2 SVGIG (reference sequence). This CDR3 is built from 17 residues. The CDR3 spells CAWTRTRFGDTVGGYTF. As DNA, the CDR3 is TGTGCCTGGACAAGGACGCGTTTTGGGGACACGGTCGGTGGCTACACCTTC.

The chain employs TRBV29-1 and TRBJ1-2, with no clear D. The V gene's germline CDR1 is SQVTM and CDR2 ANQGSEA. Trimming cost V 3 bases and J 0 bases, with 8 bases left between them. This CDR3 spans 13 amino acids. The CDR3 DNA follows: TGCAGCGTTGATTCATACTCTAACTATGGCTACACCTTC. Encoded protein: CSVDSYSNYGYTF.

This sequence joins TRBV11-2 and TRBJ2-1; 7 bases map to TRBD1. J was trimmed by 1 base and V by 3 bases; bases with no gene match: 12. The CDR3 extends over 18 amino acids. Germline assignment: CDR1 SGHAT and CDR2 FQNNGV. The CDR3 spells CASSFQRQGRRSYNEQFF. The CDR3 region has the DNA TGTGCCAGCAGCTTCCAACGACAGGGTCGAAGATCCTACAATGAGCAGTTCTTC.

V gene TRBV13 combines with J gene TRBJ1-1; 10 positions match TRBD1. The ends lost 6 bases at V and 1 base at J; junction bases unmatched: 2. This CDR3 is 14 amino acids long. Germline values: CDR1 PRHDT, CDR2 FYEKMQ (reference sequence). As DNA, the CDR3 is TGTGCCAGCAGGACAGGGGGCGCGAACACTGAAGCTTTCTTT. As protein: CASRTGGANTEAFF.

This rearrangement joins TRBV4-3 to TRBJ1-3; D unclear. Germline V lookup: CDR1 LGHNA, CDR2 YSLEER. The CDR3 totals 17 residues. Trimming pared 2 bases from V and 1 base from J, leaving 15 bases between. CDR3 residues: CASSQRVGGRSGNTIYF. The CDR3 DNA sequence: TGCGCCAGCAGCCAAAGGGTGGGCGGCCGTTCTGGAAACACCATATATTTT.

V gene TRBV19 combines with J gene TRBJ2-1; D is possibly TRBD1 or TRBD2 (6 bases each). V lost 9 bases and J lost 4, with 25 bases in between. Germline V gives CDR1 LNHDA, CDR2 SQIVND (reference sequence). The CDR3 contains 17 residues. DNA for the CDR3: TGTGCCAGCCAAGGCCGTGTTGGGGGGCTGACTTACAATGAGCAGTTCTTC. Protein: CASQGRVGGLTYNEQFF. The whole variable domain, remainder taken from reference TRBV19 and TRBJ2-1, is DGGITQSPKYLFRKEGQNVTLSCEQNLNHDAMYWYRQDPGQGLRLIYYSQIVNDFQKGDIAEGYSVSREKKESFPLTVTSAQKNPTAFYLCASQGRVGGLTYNEQFFGPGTRLTVL.

The chain links TRBV7-9 to TRBJ1-5, with D perhaps TRBD1 (5 bases). Looked up from germline, CDR1 is SEHNR and CDR2 is FQNEAQ (reference sequence). This CDR3 contains 12 residues. V was trimmed by 3 bases and J by 10 bases, leaving 10 bases between them. The CDR3 reads CASSLSGSPQHF. In DNA form, the CDR3 reads TGTGCCAGCAGCTTGTCAGGGTCCCCCCAGCATTTT. Full variable domain (missing parts from reference TRBV7-9 and TRBJ1-5): DTGVSQNPRHKITKRGQNVTFRCDPISEHNRLYWYRQTLGQGPEFLTYFQNEAQLEKSRLLSDRFSAERPKGSFSTLEIQRTEQGDSAMYLCASSLSGSPQHFGDGTRLSIL.

The V and J genes are TRBV5-4 and TRBJ2-3; possible D gene TRBD2, 5 bases. The CDR3 totals 14 residues. Per germline, CDR1 SGHNT and CDR2 YYREEE (reference sequence). The V end lost 4 bases, the J end lost 4 bases, and 13 bases lay between the germline ends. The CDR3 sequence: CASSLTSGADTQYF. The DNA of the CDR3 is TGTGCCAGCAGCCTAACTAGTGGCGCAGATACGCAGTATTTT.

The chain uses TRBV5-4 and TRBJ2-7; 11 bases map to TRBD1. CDR1 is SGHNT, CDR2 YYREEE, per germline (reference sequence). CDR3 length equals 15 residues. With V trimmed by 3 bases and J by 1 base, 3 bases remained unmatched. The CDR3, as DNA: TGTGCCAGCAGCTGGACAGGGGGCTCATCCTACGAGCAGTACTTC. It yields the protein CASSWTGGSSYEQYF.

The chain joins TRBV5-1 to TRBJ1-2; weak D call: TRBD1 (5 bases). V lost 4 bases and J 4 bases, leaving 8 bases between the germline ends. The CDR3 length is 12 residues. In germline, CDR1 is SGHRS, CDR2 YFSETQ. The chain's CDR3 is CASSPDSYGYTF. The CDR3 bases are TGCGCCAGCAGCCCCGACAGCTATGGCTACACCTTC.

This clone was seen only once. The chain couples TRBV6-1 to TRBJ2-1, with 7 bases that match TRBD1. This CDR3 region has 16 residues. CDR1 is MNHNS, CDR2 SASEGT, per germline. J was trimmed by 1 base and V by 2 bases; bases with no gene match: 5. The DNA for the CDR3 is TGTGCCAGCAGTGAATGGGGACAGATTTCCTACAATGAGCAGTTCTTC. Its protein is CASSEWGQISYNEQFF.

The V gene is TRBV6-5, the J gene TRBJ2-1; 8 bases fit TRBD1. Germline V gives CDR1 MNHEY, CDR2 SVGAGI. This CDR3 spans 14 amino acids. After removal of 3 bases from V and 9 bases from J, the junction contained 7 bases not matched to a gene. The CDR3 coding sequence is TGTGCCAGCAGTTATCACAGGGGGGAGGTTGAGCAGTTCTTC. The encoded protein is CASSYHRGEVEQFF.

The chain links TRBV29-1 to TRBJ2-1; D remains ambiguous. Germline V gene lookup returns CDR1 SQVTM and CDR2 ANQGSEA. The CDR3 spans 13 residues. V was shortened by 3 bases and J by 6 bases, with 12 bases between the two germline ends. This chain's CDR3 is CSVERPMGNEQFF. The CDR3 DNA is TGCAGCGTTGAGCGGCCAATGGGCAATGAGCAGTTCTTC.

This sequence joins TRBV11-2 and TRBJ2-1; D is tentatively TRBD1 or TRBD2 (5 bases each). V was cut by 5 bases and J by 6 bases, with 14 bases left in between. The length of the CDR3 is 14 residues. Germline loops: CDR1 SGHAT, CDR2 FQNNGV. CDR3 residues: CASSPRLGGNEQFF. CDR3 sequence (DNA): TGTGCCAGCAGCCCAAGACTTGGGGGCAATGAGCAGTTCTTC.

The CDR3 protein is CASSVEGQGAYEQYF. DNA of the CDR3: TGTGCCAGCAGCGTAGAGGGACAGGGGGCATACGAGCAGTACTTC. The chain employs TRBV9 and TRBJ2-7, with 12 bases matching TRBD1. Germline CDR1 and CDR2: SGDLS and YYNGEE. The V segment lost 0 bases and the J segment 4 bases; nucleotides outside the gene matches: 2. The CDR3 consists of 15 residues.

There are a few counts of this clone. CDR3 amino acids: CAISDGTVGGYTF. In nucleotides, the CDR3 is TGTGCCATCAGTGACGGGACAGTCGGTGGCTACACCTTC. This chain links TRBV10-3 with TRBJ1-2; the match to TRBD1 covers 7 bases. The CDR3 has 13 residues. V was clipped by 3 bases and J by 7 bases; unmatched bases: 5. Germline CDR1 and CDR2: ENHRY and SYGVKD.

The chain is built from TRBV2 and TRBJ2-3; D is uncertain. The germline gives CDR1 SNHLY, CDR2 FYNNEI. The V and J ends lost 11 bases and 0 bases respectively, with 15 bases between them. CDR3 length: 14 residues. The CDR3 DNA follows: TGTGCCTCCCACCTGGGTAGCAGCACAGATACGCAGTATTTT. Protein: CASHLGSSTDTQYF.

DNA for the CDR3: TGTGCCAGCAGCGTAGGAGGCTCGGGGCACTATGGCTACACCTTC. It codes for CASSVGGSGHYGYTF. The chain recombines TRBV9 with TRBJ1-2, with D maybe TRBD1 (5 bases). Germline V lookup: CDR1 SGDLS, CDR2 YYNGEE. CDR3 size: 15 residues. Trimming removed 0 bases from V and 3 bases from J, with 12 bases in between.

A single count supports this clone. This chain links TRBV6-1 with TRBJ1-6; tentatively, D is TRBD1 (6 bases). This CDR3 contains 15 residues. V lost 8 bases and J lost 9, with 20 bases in between. Germline values: CDR1 MNHNS, CDR2 SASEGT. The CDR3 region is CASRILGGDGSPLHF. The CDR3, as DNA: TGTGCCAGCCGAATCCTCGGGGGCGATGGTTCACCCCTCCACTTT.

The sample holds one count of this clone. The chain employs TRBV16 and TRBJ2-7, with D perhaps TRBD1 or TRBD2 (6 bases each). The germline gives CDR1 KGHSY, CDR2 FQNENV. This CDR3 contains 14 residues. V was cut by 4 bases and J by 3 bases, with 13 bases left in between. The CDR3 coding sequence is TGTGCCAGCAGCCCCAGGGGAGGAAACTACGAGCAGTACTTC. Translation gives CASSPRGGNYEQYF.

The chain has TRBV7-6 and TRBJ2-3; D perhaps matches TRBD1 (6 bases). The V gene's germline CDR1 is SGHVS and CDR2 FNYEAQ. The CDR3 runs to 15 residues. The V and J ends lost 0 bases and 8 bases respectively, with 15 bases between them. The CDR3 coding sequence is TGTGCCAGCAGCTTAGCGGGGACATCCTTAGGTACGCAGTATTTT. Protein sequence: CASSLAGTSLGTQYF.

This chain joins TRBV6-6 and TRBJ2-1; D gene unclear. In germline, CDR1 is MNHNY, CDR2 SVGAGI (reference sequence). CDR3 size: 11 residues. Trimming stripped 4 bases from V and 14 bases from J, with 12 bases between. Here the CDR3 reads CASSSRDDKFF. The CDR3 bases are TGTGCCAGCAGTTCTCGCGACGATAAGTTCTTC.

This clone was counted a single time. V and J are TRBV7-2 and TRBJ2-7; D uncertain. CDR1 is SGHTA, CDR2 FQGNSA, per germline. Deletions cut 1 base from V and 6 bases from J, with 10 bases between. CDR3 size: 13 residues. DNA for the CDR3: TGTGCCAGCAGCTTAGGCAGACCCTCCGAGCAGTACTTC. This sequence encodes CASSLGRPSEQYF.

The chain recombines TRBV11-2 with TRBJ2-1, with 12 nucleotides matching TRBD2. Germline V gene sequence: CDR1 SGHAT, CDR2 FQNNGV. The CDR3 totals 19 residues. Trimming removed 1 base from V and 8 bases from J; junction bases left unmatched: 15. The CDR3 nucleotides read TGTGCCAGCAGCTTAGCGACTAGCGGGGGCGGTTCGACATCGCATGAGCAGTTCTTC. Its protein product is CASSLATSGGGSTSHEQFF. The full variable domain, completed using reference TRBV11-2 and TRBJ2-1, is EAGVAQSPRYKIIEKRQSVAFWCNPISGHATLYWYQQILGQGPKLLIQFQNNGVVDDSQLPKDRFSAERLKGVDSTLKIQPAKLEDSAVYLCASSLATSGGGSTSHEQFFGPGTRLTVL.

The V call is TRBV7-6, the J call TRBJ2-7, with D unclear. Trimming left V 6 bases short and J 7 bases short, with 10 bases between. The CDR3 extends over 11 amino acids. Germline-derived CDR1 and CDR2 are SGHVS and FNYEAQ. The CDR3 nucleotides are TGTGCCAGCAGTCCCGGATATGAGCAGTACTTC. Protein: CASSPGYEQYF.

This chain connects TRBV4-3 to TRBJ2-6, with TRBD1 matching 7 bases. With V trimmed by 1 base and J by 0 bases, 3 bases remained unmatched. Per germline, CDR1 LGHNA and CDR2 YSLEER. The CDR3 consists of 17 residues. The CDR3 is CASSQGDSFSGANVLTF. The CDR3 DNA sequence: TGCGCCAGCAGCCAAGGGGACAGTTTCTCTGGGGCCAACGTCCTGACTTTC.

The chain uses TRBV6-5 and TRBJ1-2; 9 positions match TRBD1. The length of the CDR3 is 12 residues. V lost 8 bases to trimming and J lost 8 bases; unmatched junction nucleotides: 6. Germline V CDR1 and CDR2: MNHEY, SVGAGI. In DNA form, the CDR3 reads TGTGCCAGCGGGGGACAGGGAGGGGGCTACACCTTC. It is translated as CASGGQGGGYTF.

There are a few counts of this clone. The rearrangement uses TRBV27 and TRBJ1-1; 9 bases map to TRBD1. In germline, CDR1 is MNHEY, CDR2 SMNVEV (reference sequence). This CDR3 comprises 15 residues. Germline trimming cut 5 bases from V and 3 bases from J; bases unmatched to any gene: 7. Here the CDR3 DNA reads TGTGCCAGCAGTCCCGGACAGGGGAGGGACACTGAAGCTTTCTTT. Translated, it gives CASSPGQGRDTEAFF.

The chain carries TRBV4-1 and TRBJ1-5; a weak D match, TRBD1 (5 bases). With 0 bases removed from V and 4 bases from J, the gap between germline ends came to 7 bases. The CDR3 is made up of 14 amino acids. The germline V gene encodes CDR1 MGHRA and CDR2 YSYEKL. In nucleotides, the CDR3 is TGCGCCAGCAGCCAAGAAGGGGCTAATCAGCCCCAGCATTTT. Translated: CASSQEGANQPQHF.

This sequence joins TRBV27 and TRBJ2-3; D tentatively fits TRBD1 or TRBD2 (5 bases each). CDR1 and CDR2 from the germline V gene are MNHEY and SMNVEV (reference sequence). The CDR3 runs to 15 residues. V gave up 5 bases and J gave up 2 bases, with 14 bases separating them. DNA for the CDR3: TGTGCCAGCAGTCAGGGACCCTACTACACAGATACGCAGTATTTT. Its translation: CASSQGPYYTDTQYF.